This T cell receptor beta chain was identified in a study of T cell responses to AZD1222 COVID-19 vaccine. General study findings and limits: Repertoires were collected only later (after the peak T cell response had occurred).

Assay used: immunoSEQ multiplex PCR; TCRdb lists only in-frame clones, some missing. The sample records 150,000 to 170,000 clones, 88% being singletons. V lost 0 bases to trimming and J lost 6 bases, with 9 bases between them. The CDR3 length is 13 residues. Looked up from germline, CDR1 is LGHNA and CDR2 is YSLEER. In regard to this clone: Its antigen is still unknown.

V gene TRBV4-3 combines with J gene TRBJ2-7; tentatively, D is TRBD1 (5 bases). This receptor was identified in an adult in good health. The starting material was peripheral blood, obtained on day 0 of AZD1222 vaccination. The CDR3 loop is CASSQDRVSEQYF. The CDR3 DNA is TGCGCCAGCAGCCAAGACAGGGTGAGCGAGCAGTACTTC.